Included here is one T cell receptor (beta chain) sequence, with context. What it binds is not known. The data were obtained in a study of cytomegalovirus exposure and HLA in healthy donors. Study-wide results and limits: Most observed TCR sequences were rare, whereas some public TCRs were detected in many donors.

The study ran its PCR with 60 Vbeta and 13 Jbeta primers. The data were produced by immunoSEQ multiplex PCR, yet TCRdb's version contains in-frame clones alone and is incomplete. The sample holds some 85,000 clones; about four fifths are singletons and the top ten take over 4.5%. The sequence came from a man younger than 30 in good health and CMV-seropositive. Sequenced sample: PBMCs.

CDR3 region: CSVNTGATEAFF. CDR3 sequence (DNA): TGCAGCGTGAACACAGGGGCAACTGAAGCTTTCTTT. This chain joins TRBV29-1 and TRBJ1-1; 7 nucleotides line up with TRBD1. This CDR3 is 12 amino acids long. Per the germline V gene, CDR1 is SQVTM and CDR2 is ANQGSEA. Trimming at V came to 6 bases and at J to 5 bases, leaving 6 bases not matched to a gene.